These 9 T cell receptor beta chains were all obtained from the same sample, sequenced in a study of human T cells and chemical hapten exposure. TCRdb used MiXCR to reprocess the RACE reads, holding one entry per CDR3 protein. The sample includes around 120,000 distinct CDR3 sequences, approximately 10% of them seen just once. Indicated time point: patch test 1, 2 weeks after DPC sensitization. Treatment denoted: therapeutic diphenylcyclopropenone sensitization with weekly scalp DPC. Sample: whole blood, taken in connection with sensitization to the hapten diphenylcyclopropenone (DPC). All receptors come from a woman aged 40 to 50 with alopecia areata. Some clones in this sample may be carry-over from other donors' samples.

The chain carries TRBV29-1 and TRBJ2-7; maybe TRBD2 (6 bases). The V gene's germline CDR1 is SQVTM and CDR2 ANQGSEA. V was pared by 7 bases and J by 2 bases, with 18 bases between. CDR3 length: 14 residues. CDR3 protein: CSAEVGEAPYEQYF. In DNA form, the CDR3 reads TGCAGCGCGGAAGTGGGGGAGGCACCCTACGAGCAGTACTTC.

The chain employs TRBV7-8 and TRBJ2-3, with D hard to call. Germline lookup yields CDR1 SGHVS and CDR2 FQNEAQ. The CDR3 runs 17 residues. The ends were cut back, 1 base at V and 2 bases at J, with 16 bases in the middle. CDR3 in amino acids: CASSLEPGAAHTDTQYF. As DNA, the CDR3 is TGTGCCAGCAGCTTAGAGCCGGGCGCGGCCCACACAGATACGCAGTATTTT. Combining the CDR3 with reference TRBV7-8 and TRBJ2-3 gives the whole variable domain GAGVSQSPRYKVAKRGQDVALRCDPISGHVSLFWYQQALGQGPEFLTYFQNEAQLDKSGLPSDRFFAERPEGSVSTLKIQRTQQEDSAVYLCASSLEPGAAHTDTQYFGPGTRLTVL.

This clonotype was counted many times. J is TRBJ2-1 and V is TRBV4-3; TRBD2 aligns across 7 bases. V lost 0 bases to trimming and J lost 8 bases; unmatched junction nucleotides: 10. The CDR3 is 16 amino acids. CDR1 is LGHNA, CDR2 YSLEER, per germline. CDR3 sequence (DNA): TGCGCCAGCAGCCAAGACCCGGCCGAGCGGGGTGATGAGCAGTTCTTC. This codes for CASSQDPAERGDEQFF.

At least ten counts were recorded for this clonotype. The chain has TRBV5-5 and TRBJ2-3, with D perhaps matching TRBD1 (5 bases). The CDR3 covers 14 residues. Germline loops: CDR1 SGHKS, CDR2 YYEKEE (reference sequence). Between the trimmed V and J ends, which lost 1 base and 1 base, there was a span of 7 bases. The CDR3 loop is CASSLRGGTDTQYF. Here the CDR3 DNA reads TGTGCCAGCAGCTTGAGGGGCGGCACAGATACGCAGTATTTT.

This clonotype was observed at least ten times. The rearrangement joins TRBV11-1 to TRBJ2-1; 9 bases align to TRBD2. CDR1 is SGHAT and CDR2 is FQDESV in the germline V gene (reference sequence). V shed 1 base and J 4 bases; nucleotides not matched to a gene: 8. The CDR3 has 17 residues. The CDR3 DNA reads as TGTGCCAGCAGCTTAGGAGAGGTGACTAGCGGTTACAATGAGCAGTTCTTC. Encoded protein: CASSLGEVTSGYNEQFF.

V and J are TRBV7-6 and TRBJ2-1; the match to TRBD2 covers 9 bases. The V and J ends lost 5 bases and 1 base, in that order; junction bases with no gene match: 21. The CDR3 is made up of 21 amino acids. CDR1 and CDR2 (germline): SGHVS, FNYEAQ. The CDR3 DNA reads TGTGCCAGCAGCGTCCGAGTAGCGGGGGCTGGGGTCAAACGTTCCTACAATGAGCAGTTCTTC. It codes for CASSVRVAGAGVKRSYNEQFF.

The sample holds a few counts of this clonotype. The chain recombines TRBV7-9 with TRBJ2-2, with 8 bases lining up with TRBD1. There are 16 residues in the CDR3. Germline V gene data show CDR1 as SEHNR and CDR2 as FQNEAQ (reference sequence). V dropped 11 bases and J dropped 2; count of bases not matched to a gene: 13. CDR3 nucleotide sequence: TGTGCCCTTACCTTTGGACAGGGAGAAAACACCGGGGAGCTGTTTTTT. Its translation: CALTFGQGENTGELFF.

This chain links TRBV29-1 with TRBJ1-1; D is uncertain. The CDR3 covers 14 residues. Trimming stripped 1 base from V and 7 bases from J, with 16 bases between. CDR1 SQVTM and CDR2 ANQGSEA come from the germline V gene. CDR3 sequence reads: CSVEGRLSGSEAFF. The CDR3 DNA is TGCAGCGTTGAAGGCCGATTGTCGGGGAGTGAAGCTTTCTTT.

The chain has TRBV18 and TRBJ1-6; D unclear. V dropped 1 base and J dropped 9 bases, with 10 bases sitting between them. This CDR3 is built from 14 residues. Germline V gives CDR1 KGHSH, CDR2 LQKENI. CDR3 protein: CASSPLKIASPLHF. The CDR3 DNA reads as TGTGCCAGCTCACCACTCAAGATCGCTTCACCCCTCCACTTT. Drawing the rest from reference TRBV18 and TRBJ1-6, the complete variable domain is NAGVMQNPRHLVRRRGQEARLRCSPMKGHSHVYWYRQLPEEGLKFMVYLQKENIIDESGMPKERFSAEFPKEGPSILRIQQVVRGDSAAYFCASSPLKIASPLHFGNGTRLTVT.